This is a list of T cell receptor beta chains from one sample in a study of blood T cell repertoires in COVID-19. The assay was immunoSEQ multiplex PCR, and TCRdb's table has in-frame clones only and misses some. The table has around 270,000 clones, 70% to 90% seen once; the top ten hold roughly 4.3%. The material sequenced was PBMCs or T cells enriched from blood (not recorded which). These receptors all come from a woman aged 30 to 39 who had recovered from COVID-19. CDR3s include the opening cysteine and the closing phenylalanine or tryptophan. A D gene is named only where the DNA matches it firmly. Clone size appears in some rows only: once, few, many, or a class for an expanded clone.

d_call j_call clone_size v_call cdr3_nt cdr3_aa
- TRBJ1-1 - TRBV7-3 TGTGCCAGCAGCTTAGATGGCAGGGGAAGAACTGAAGCTTTCTTT CASSLDGRGRTEAFF
- TRBJ1-6 - TRBV19 TGTGCCAGTAGTATTAGGGGCGCGAATAATTCACCCCTCCACTTT CASSIRGANNSPLHF
- TRBJ1-3 once TRBV6-5 TGTGCCAGCAGTTACTCGTGGGGGGCTGGAAACACCATATATTTT CASSYSWGAGNTIYF
TRBD1 TRBJ1-1 - TRBV18 TGTGCCAGCTCACGGACAGGGATGGGAGCTGAAGCTTTCTTT CASSRTGMGAEAFF
- TRBJ1-2 - TRBV5-1 TGCGCCAGCAGCTTGGTGTACAGCAAGGATTATGGCTACACCTTC CASSLVYSKDYGYTF
- TRBJ2-7 - TRBV2 TGTGCCAGCAGTGTCGAGGTTTCGGCCTACGAGCAGTACTTC CASSVEVSAYEQYF
- TRBJ2-1 - TRBV7-2 TGTGCCAGCAGCTTAGAGGGGGGGGCGATTGGTGAGCAGTTCTTC CASSLEGGAIGEQFF
TRBD1 TRBJ2-2 - TRBV11-3 TGTGCCAGCAGCCCAAACCAACAGGGGGCAACTACCGGGGAGCTGTTTTTT CASSPNQQGATTGELFF
- TRBJ2-7 - TRBV29-1 TGCAGCGCGCGGGGCGGGACCTACTACGAGCAGTACTTC CSARGGTYYEQYF
TRBD1 TRBJ1-2 - TRBV5-1 TGCGCCAGCAGCTTCTCTACCCCGGGACAGGGAAATTTTGGCTACACCTTC CASSFSTPGQGNFGYTF
TRBD1 TRBJ2-7 - TRBV5-1 TGCGCCAGCAGCTTGCCCCGACAGGGGTCCCCCTACGAGCAGTACTTC CASSLPRQGSPYEQYF
- TRBJ1-5 once TRBV7-8 TGTGCCAGCAGCTTAGCTATCGGGGGGGTAGGGTTTCAGCCCCAGCATTTT CASSLAIGGVGFQPQHF
TRBD2 TRBJ2-7 - TRBV5-4 TGTGCCAGCAGCTTGGCCCCTGGACTAGCGGGAGCATACGAGCAGTACTTC CASSLAPGLAGAYEQYF
TRBD1 TRBJ1-4 - TRBV7-9 TGTGCCAGCAGCTTAGGGACAGGGGGGGCAACTAATGAAAAACTGTTTTTT CASSLGTGGATNEKLFF
TRBD1 TRBJ1-2 - TRBV18 TGTGCCAGCTCACCCCCCACAGGGGGCAACTACTATGGCTACACCTTC CASSPPTGGNYYGYTF
- TRBJ1-3 - TRBV9 TGTGCCAGCAGCGGACAACCAACTGGAAACACCATATATTTT CASSGQPTGNTIYF
TRBD1 TRBJ1-4 few TRBV11-2 TGTGCCAGCAGCGGGGGTGGTCTAGGGGGCGAAAAACTGTTTTTT CASSGGGLGGEKLFF
TRBD1 TRBJ1-1 - TRBV2 TGTGCCAGCAGGGATTCGGGGACAGTTGAAGCTTTCTTT CASRDSGTVEAFF
TRBD1 TRBJ1-1 - TRBV5-4 TGTGCCAGCAGCTCGGACAGGGGGAACACTGAAGCTTTCTTT CASSSDRGNTEAFF
TRBD1 TRBJ2-1 - TRBV24-1 TGTGCCACCAGTGATAGAGGGAACAGGGGCCGGGTCTACAATGAGCAGTTCTTC CATSDRGNRGRVYNEQFF
- TRBJ2-2 - TRBV5-4 TGTGCCAGCAGCTCTTCAGGGGCAAGCGGGGAGCTGTTTTTT CASSSSGASGELFF
- TRBJ1-5 - TRBV7-2 TGTGCCAGCAGCTCAACAGGTACCTATCAGCCCCAGCATTTT CASSSTGTYQPQHF
- TRBJ2-1 - TRBV4-1 TGCGCCAGCAGCCGACGAACAGGGAGGGATGAGCAGTTCTTC CASSRRTGRDEQFF
TRBD2 TRBJ2-1 - TRBV11-2 TGTGCCAGCAGCTTAGGACTAGCGGGAGTCGATGAGCAGTTCTTC CASSLGLAGVDEQFF
- TRBJ2-1 - TRBV11-2 TGTGCCAGCAGCTTAGACGGGACCTACAATGAGCAGTTCTTC CASSLDGTYNEQFF
- TRBJ2-7 - TRBV29-1 TGCAGCGTTGCCCTTCTAGCGAGGGTCTACGAGCAGTACTTC CSVALLARVYEQYF
TRBD2 TRBJ2-1 - TRBV2 TGTGCCAGCAGTGTGTCCGGGACTAGATATAATGAGCAGTTCTTC CASSVSGTRYNEQFF
TRBD1 TRBJ1-1 - TRBV28 TGTGCCAGCAGCCGAAGGGGGCTAGGTGTCACTGAAGCTTTCTTT CASSRRGLGVTEAFF
TRBD2 TRBJ2-1 once TRBV7-9 TGTGCCAGCAGCCCAATCGTGTTCCGGGAGGTCAATGAGCAGTTCTTC CASSPIVFREVNEQFF
- TRBJ1-2 - TRBV7-2 TGTGCCAGCAGCTTAGCGGACAGTCTTGTTGGCTACACCTTC CASSLADSLVGYTF
- TRBJ1-2 - TRBV19 TGTGCCAGTAGTCACGCGGAGAGCTATGGCTACACCTTC CASSHAESYGYTF
- TRBJ2-2 - TRBV19 TGTGCCAGTAGTATATCGGGTCCCAGGGAGCTGTTTTTT CASSISGPRELFF
TRBD1 TRBJ2-7 - TRBV3-1/TRBV3-2 TGTGCCAGCAGTCGGACAGGGGGCTACGAGCAGTACTTC CASSRTGGYEQYF
TRBD2 TRBJ2-1 - TRBV15 TGTGCCACCAGCAGAGCCAGCGGGGGGGGGCCTGGTGAGCAGTTCTTC CATSRASGGGPGEQFF
TRBD1 TRBJ2-7 - TRBV28 TGTGCCAGTCTAGAGACCAGGGGGCGCGGCGGGCAGTACTTC CASLETRGRGGQYF
- TRBJ2-5 - TRBV18 TGTGCCAGCTCACCTTCAGGGGAAATCCAAGAGACCCAGTACTTC CASSPSGEIQETQYF
- TRBJ2-1 - TRBV3-1/TRBV3-2 TGTGCCAGCAGCCCCTCGGGTGGGTACAATGAGCAGTTCTTC CASSPSGGYNEQFF
- TRBJ2-7 once TRBV3-1/TRBV3-2 TGTGCCAGCAGCCAAGATAAGGTCAGGGGCGCGTTCTACGAGCAGTACTTC CASSQDKVRGAFYEQYF
- TRBJ2-7 - TRBV21-1 TGTGCCAGCAGCAAGCAACTTTACTACGAGCAGTACTTC CASSKQLYYEQYF
TRBD1 TRBJ1-5 - TRBV5-1 TGCGCCAGCAGCTTGGGGGCAGGGGGTCAGCCCCAGCATTTT CASSLGAGGQPQHF
TRBD1 TRBJ1-5 once TRBV6-2/TRBV6-3 TGTGCCAGCACCCCCGGGACAGGGGGCGCGAAAAGACAAAGCAATCAGCCCCAGCATTTT CASTPGTGGAKRQSNQPQHF